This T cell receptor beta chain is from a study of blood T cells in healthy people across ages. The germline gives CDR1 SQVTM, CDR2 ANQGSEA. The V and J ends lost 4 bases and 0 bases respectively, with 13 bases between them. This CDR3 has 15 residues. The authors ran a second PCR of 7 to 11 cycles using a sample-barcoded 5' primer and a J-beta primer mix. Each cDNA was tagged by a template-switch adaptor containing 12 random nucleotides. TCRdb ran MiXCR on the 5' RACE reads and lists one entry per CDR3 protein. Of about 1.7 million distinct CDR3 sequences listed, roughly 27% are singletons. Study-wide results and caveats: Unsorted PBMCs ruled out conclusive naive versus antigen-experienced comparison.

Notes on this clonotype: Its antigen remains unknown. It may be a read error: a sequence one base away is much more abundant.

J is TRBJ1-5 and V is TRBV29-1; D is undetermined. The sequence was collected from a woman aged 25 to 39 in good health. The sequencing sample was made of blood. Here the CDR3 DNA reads TGCAGCGTTGTGGTGGCAGGACCTAGCAATCAGCCCCAGCATTTT. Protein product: CSVVVAGPSNQPQHF.